Listed below are T cell receptor beta chains from one sample, sequenced in a study of T cells in Graves' hyperthyroidism and ophthalmopathy. MiXCR, applied by TCRdb to the multiplex PCR reads, yields one record per CDR3 protein. The data contain 450,000 to 650,000 distinct CDR3 sequences, 17% of them singletons. Source material: blood. These TCRs come from a young woman with Graves' ophthalmopathy. Both conserved end residues are part of each CDR3. Each record gives: clone size, CDR3 length, J gene, D gene, V gene, CDR3 DNA, CDR3 protein. D genes are given only for firm matches. Clone size is given for some rows only: seen once, a few or many times, or a class if the clone is expanded.

clone size: many; CDR3 length: 13; J gene: TRBJ2-7; D gene: -; V gene: TRBV12-3/TRBV12-4; CDR3 DNA: TGTGCCAGCAGTGCGACAGGCTTATACGAGCAGTACTTC; CDR3 protein: CASSATGLYEQYF
clone size: many; CDR3 length: 13; J gene: TRBJ1-1; D gene: TRBD1; V gene: TRBV20-1; CDR3 DNA: TGCAGTGCTAATGGAGGACAGGGGACTGAAGCTTTCTTT; CDR3 protein: CSANGGQGTEAFF
clone size: many; CDR3 length: 16; J gene: TRBJ2-7; D gene: -; V gene: TRBV28; CDR3 DNA: TGTGCCAGCAGTTTAGGGGACCGACAGGTGCCCTACGAGCAGTACTTC; CDR3 protein: CASSLGDRQVPYEQYF
clone size: many; CDR3 length: 15; J gene: TRBJ1-6; D gene: TRBD1; V gene: TRBV6-1; CDR3 DNA: TGTGCCAGCGGACGGACGGGACAGATTAATTCACCCCTCCACTTT; CDR3 protein: CASGRTGQINSPLHF
clone size: -; CDR3 length: 16; J gene: TRBJ1-4; D gene: TRBD1; V gene: TRBV5-8; CDR3 DNA: TGTGCCAGCAGCTTGGGGGACAGGGAACGGAATGAAAAACTGTTTTTT; CDR3 protein: CASSLGDRERNEKLFF
clone size: -; CDR3 length: 14; J gene: TRBJ1-2; D gene: TRBD1; V gene: TRBV27; CDR3 DNA: TGTGCCAGCAGTGGGACAGGGAATAGCTATGGCTACACCTTC; CDR3 protein: CASSGTGNSYGYTF
clone size: many; CDR3 length: 14; J gene: TRBJ1-4; D gene: -; V gene: TRBV2; CDR3 DNA: TGTGCCAGCAGTGACAGTACTAGTAATGAAAAACTGTTTTTT; CDR3 protein: CASSDSTSNEKLFF
clone size: many; CDR3 length: 15; J gene: TRBJ2-1; D gene: TRBD2; V gene: TRBV2; CDR3 DNA: TGTGCCAGCAGTGAGGGGGGGAGATCCTACAATGAGCAGTTCTTC; CDR3 protein: CASSEGGRSYNEQFF
clone size: many; CDR3 length: 16; J gene: TRBJ2-3; D gene: TRBD2; V gene: TRBV2; CDR3 DNA: TGTGCCAGCAGTGATGACGGGACTAGCGGGACAGATACGCAGTATTTT; CDR3 protein: CASSDDGTSGTDTQYF
clone size: many; CDR3 length: 14; J gene: TRBJ2-2; D gene: TRBD1; V gene: TRBV20-1; CDR3 DNA: TGCAGTGCCCGGTCGCCAGGGGGTACCGGGGAGCTGTTTTTT; CDR3 protein: CSARSPGGTGELFF
clone size: -; CDR3 length: 14; J gene: TRBJ2-7; D gene: -; V gene: TRBV7-9; CDR3 DNA: TGTGCCAGCAGCCTCCCGGACAGCTCCTACGAGCAGTACTTC; CDR3 protein: CASSLPDSSYEQYF
clone size: many; CDR3 length: 13; J gene: TRBJ1-2; D gene: TRBD1; V gene: TRBV30; CDR3 DNA: TGTGCCTGGAATGTTGGGGGACAGAGTGGCTACACCTTC; CDR3 protein: CAWNVGGQSGYTF
clone size: few; CDR3 length: 18; J gene: TRBJ2-1; D gene: TRBD2; V gene: TRBV7-9; CDR3 DNA: TGTGCCAGCAGCTTAATGTGGACTAGCGGGGGGACGGGGGAGGAGCAGTTCTTC; CDR3 protein: CASSLMWTSGGTGEEQFF
clone size: -; CDR3 length: 14; J gene: TRBJ1-4; D gene: TRBD1; V gene: TRBV27; CDR3 DNA: TGTGCCAGCAGTGACAGGGGGACGGGTGAAAAACTGTTTTTT; CDR3 protein: CASSDRGTGEKLFF
clone size: -; CDR3 length: 15; J gene: TRBJ1-2; D gene: -; V gene: TRBV7-2; CDR3 DNA: TGTGCCAGCAGCTTAACGTGGGGAACTAACTATGGCTACACCTTC; CDR3 protein: CASSLTWGTNYGYTF
clone size: -; CDR3 length: 14; J gene: TRBJ1-6; D gene: -; V gene: TRBV6-1; CDR3 DNA: TGTGCCAGCAATCAGGGGCCCGAGAATTCACCCCTCCACTTT; CDR3 protein: CASNQGPENSPLHF
clone size: -; CDR3 length: 14; J gene: TRBJ2-5; D gene: -; V gene: TRBV10-3; CDR3 DNA: TGTGCCATCAGTGAGTCTACTAGCCAAGAGACCCAGTACTTC; CDR3 protein: CAISESTSQETQYF
clone size: many; CDR3 length: 15; J gene: TRBJ2-1; D gene: TRBD2; V gene: TRBV11-1; CDR3 DNA: TGTGCCAGCAGCTTAGGGCTAGCGGTTGGGAATGAGCAGTTCTTC; CDR3 protein: CASSLGLAVGNEQFF
clone size: many; CDR3 length: 13; J gene: TRBJ2-5; D gene: -; V gene: TRBV6-1; CDR3 DNA: TGTGCCAGCAGTAAAGGAGGGCCGGAGACCCAGTACTTC; CDR3 protein: CASSKGGPETQYF
clone size: -; CDR3 length: 13; J gene: TRBJ1-3; D gene: -; V gene: TRBV30; CDR3 DNA: TGTGCCTGGAGTGCGGGGGGTAGAAACACCATATATTTT; CDR3 protein: CAWSAGGRNTIYF
clone size: many; CDR3 length: 18; J gene: TRBJ1-2; D gene: TRBD1; V gene: TRBV6-1; CDR3 DNA: TGTGCCAGCAGTGAATGGGTGGGACAGAGGACGGTTAACTATGGCTACACCTTC; CDR3 protein: CASSEWVGQRTVNYGYTF
clone size: few; CDR3 length: 13; J gene: TRBJ2-7; D gene: -; V gene: TRBV7-2; CDR3 DNA: TGTGCCAGCAGCTTATTCTCGGGGTACGAGCAGTACTTC; CDR3 protein: CASSLFSGYEQYF
clone size: -; CDR3 length: 12; J gene: TRBJ1-2; D gene: TRBD1; V gene: TRBV29-1; CDR3 DNA: TGCAGCGTTGACAGGGGGTCCTATGGCTACACCTTC; CDR3 protein: CSVDRGSYGYTF
clone size: many; CDR3 length: 12; J gene: TRBJ2-7; D gene: -; V gene: TRBV3-1; CDR3 DNA: TGTGCCAGCAGCCAAGGACCCTACGAGCAGTACTTC; CDR3 protein: CASSQGPYEQYF
clone size: -; CDR3 length: 15; J gene: TRBJ2-7; D gene: -; V gene: TRBV5-1; CDR3 DNA: TGCGCCAGCAGCTTAACCCGGGACGGTTTATACGAGCAGTACTTC; CDR3 protein: CASSLTRDGLYEQYF
clone size: -; CDR3 length: 15; J gene: TRBJ2-7; D gene: TRBD2; V gene: TRBV4-1; CDR3 DNA: TGCGCCAGCAGCCAGGGACTAGCGATCTCCTACGAGCAGTACTTC; CDR3 protein: CASSQGLAISYEQYF
clone size: few; CDR3 length: 15; J gene: TRBJ1-4; D gene: -; V gene: TRBV7-2; CDR3 DNA: TGTGCCAGCAGTCCAACGGGACACCCAGGAGAAAAACTGTTTTTT; CDR3 protein: CASSPTGHPGEKLFF
clone size: many; CDR3 length: 12; J gene: TRBJ1-3; D gene: -; V gene: TRBV3-1; CDR3 DNA: TGTGCCAGCAGCCGGTTGGGAAACACCATATATTTT; CDR3 protein: CASSRLGNTIYF
clone size: few; CDR3 length: 15; J gene: TRBJ2-5; D gene: TRBD2; V gene: TRBV9; CDR3 DNA: TGTGCCAGCAGCCCGGGACTAGCCGTCGGCGAGACCCAGTACTTC; CDR3 protein: CASSPGLAVGETQYF